The TCR beta chain described here comes from a study of blood T cell repertoires in COVID-19. About the study: Whether acute or convalescent, the COVID-19 samples came from the United States, Italy and Spain. The cDNA or gDNA used as material had been derived from T cells, B-cell-depleted T cells, or PBMCs.

The CDR3 has 11 amino acids. The V and J ends lost 7 bases and 5 bases, in that order; junction bases with no gene match: 3. CDR1 is DFQATT, CDR2 SNEGSKA, per germline (reference sequence). As processed by the authors: Estimated nucleated cell counts came from reference gene primer amplification. Sequenced by immunoSEQ multiplex PCR; TCRdb stores in-frame clones only, minus some. V and J calls and clone size follow that table, whereas D and trimming were derived from the DNA. The table lists 210,000 or so clones, approximately 84% of them singletons. This chain uses TRBV20-1 with TRBJ2-7; 9 bases match TRBD1. The specimen was peripheral blood. This clonotype was sampled from an older woman with active or convalescent COVID-19. CDR3 bases: TGCAGTGGGGGGACAGGGAACGAGCAGTACTTC. As protein: CSGGTGNEQYF.